The clone carrying this T cell receptor (beta chain) was seen ten or more times. Its specificity is not known. Exclusion applied to patients with other autoimmune diseases, uncontrolled infections, pregnancy or lactation. The PBMCs had their origin in less than 13 ml of fresh peripheral blood. The sequenced template was RNA, covering the TCR beta CDR3 region. RT-PCR in the first round used HTBI primers; a second-round multiplex PCR followed. MiXCR, run by TCRdb on the multiplex PCR reads, gives a single entry per CDR3 protein. The sample records about 220,000 distinct CDR3 sequences, 20% to 25% being singletons. The CDR3 extends over 13 amino acids. In germline, CDR1 is GTSNPN, CDR2 SVGIG (reference sequence). J gave up 5 bases and V 7 bases, and 8 bases lay outside the gene matches. The data were taken from a study of Graves' ophthalmopathy and Graves' hyperthyroidism. Study conclusions and caveats: Most expanded clonotypes from thyroid (those above 0.001 frequency) were also found in blood. Sensitivity reached roughly 71% and specificity about 72% when the model predicted ophthalmopathy progression.

The sample comprised peripheral blood. V and J are TRBV30 and TRBJ2-5; 9 bases agree with TRBD1. The TCR sequence derives from a woman in her forties or fifties with Graves' ophthalmopathy. CDR3 region: CASYRGRWETQYF. The CDR3, as DNA: TGTGCCTCTTACAGGGGGCGTTGGGAGACCCAGTACTTC.